This passage covers 13 T cell receptor beta chains from one sample sequenced in a study of CD8 T cells in ankylosing spondylitis. MiXCR was run by TCRdb on the 5' RACE reads, yielding one entry per CDR3 protein. This table holds 250,000 to 300,000 distinct CDR3 sequences, over 15% found once. Source material: blood, either unsorted or a sorted T cell fraction (not recorded which). The receptors stem from a male donor with ankylosing spondylitis or in good health (not recorded which).

V usage is TRBV7-8 and J usage is TRBJ1-6, with TRBD1 as a possible D gene (5 bases). Trimming stripped 1 base from V and 3 bases from J, with 10 bases between. The CDR3 spans 16 residues. Germline CDR1 and CDR2: SGHVS and FQNEAQ. The CDR3 DNA reads TGTGCCAGCAGCTTAGTTTGGACAAGCTATAATTCACCCCTCCACTTT. Its translation is CASSLVWTSYNSPLHF. The full variable domain, rest sourced from reference TRBV7-8 and TRBJ1-6, is GAGVSQSPRYKVAKRGQDVALRCDPISGHVSLFWYQQALGQGPEFLTYFQNEAQLDKSGLPSDRFFAERPEGSVSTLKIQRTQQEDSAVYLCASSLVWTSYNSPLHFGNGTRLTVT.

V usage is TRBV5-1 and J usage is TRBJ2-5; D is perhaps TRBD1 (6 bases). Trimming pared 0 bases from V and 5 bases from J, leaving 11 bases between. The CDR3 covers 14 residues. Germline lookup yields CDR1 SGHRS and CDR2 YFSETQ. The CDR3: CASSLAGQQETQYF. The CDR3 DNA reads as TGCGCCAGCAGCTTGGCGGGACAACAGGAGACCCAGTACTTC.

The CDR3 DNA is TGCAGTGCTAGAGAAATGGGGCGGGGGCAAGAGACCCAGTACTTC. This encodes CSAREMGRGQETQYF. The J gene is TRBJ2-5, the V gene TRBV20-1; 7 bases agree with TRBD2. Trimming cost V 0 bases and J 2 bases; bases outside gene matches: 6. Per germline, CDR1 DFQATT and CDR2 SNEGSKA (reference sequence). This CDR3 has 15 residues.

This chain links TRBV7-9 with TRBJ2-2; maybe TRBD1 (6 bases). There are 16 residues in the CDR3. The germline V gene encodes CDR1 SEHNR and CDR2 FQNEAQ (reference sequence). Trimming left V 5 bases short and J 4 bases short, with 17 bases between. The CDR3 DNA is TGTGCCAGCAGCCAGGTCGTACAGGGTGCCACCGGGGAGCTGTTTTTT. Amino acid sequence: CASSQVVQGATGELFF.

This clonotype was counted a few times. The chain is built from TRBV5-1 and TRBJ1-2, with D tentatively TRBD1 (5 bases). Trimming took 3 bases from V and 3 from J, leaving 18 bases between them. CDR3 length: 16 residues. Germline CDR1 and CDR2: SGHRS and YFSETQ. CDR3 loop: CASSSLWGATDYGYTF. In nucleotides, the CDR3 is TGCGCCAGCAGCTCCCTCTGGGGCGCTACTGACTATGGCTACACCTTC.

The J gene is TRBJ2-7, the V gene TRBV7-8; 7 bases are shared with TRBD1. The CDR3 consists of 15 residues. The germline CDR1 and CDR2 sequences are SGHVS and FQNEAQ. The J segment lost 2 bases and the V segment lost 5 bases, leaving 9 bases of the junction unmatched. This chain's CDR3 is CASSDAGTVPYEQYV. The CDR3 region has the DNA TGTGCCAGCAGCGATGCAGGGACAGTTCCCTACGAGCAGTACGTC.

J is TRBJ2-1 and V is TRBV12-3 or TRBV12-4, with 15 bases identical to TRBD2. The V and J ends lost 5 bases and 2 bases, in that order; junction bases with no gene match: 7. The CDR3 runs 18 residues. The CDR3 reads CASSPRTSGGATYNEQFF. Here the CDR3 DNA reads TGTGCCAGCAGTCCACGGACTAGCGGGGGGGCAACCTACAATGAGCAGTTCTTC.

This clonotype came up a few times. V is TRBV20-1 and J is TRBJ1-5; 7 bases agree with TRBD1. The germline V gene has CDR1 DFQATT and CDR2 SNEGSKA (reference sequence). The J segment lost 1 base and the V segment lost 3 bases, leaving 6 bases of the junction unmatched. The CDR3 has 15 residues. CDR3 protein: CSASTSGGSNQPQHF. The CDR3 DNA follows: TGCAGTGCTAGTACCTCAGGGGGAAGCAATCAGCCCCAGCATTTT.

The chain uses TRBV4-2 and TRBJ1-5, with D possibly matching TRBD1 (5 bases). The CDR3 spans 14 residues. Germline-derived CDR1 and CDR2 are LGHNA and YNFKEQ. The germline V and J ends were trimmed by 0 bases and 15 bases, with 18 bases remaining between them. CDR3 loop: CASSQDGQGRVLHF. The CDR3 nucleotides read TGTGCCAGCAGCCAAGATGGGCAGGGCCGGGTCCTGCATTTT.

This clonotype was recorded many times. The chain carries TRBV12-3 or TRBV12-4 and TRBJ2-2; TRBD1 agrees at 7 bases. Trimming cost V 7 bases and J 7 bases; bases outside gene matches: 3. CDR3 size: 12 residues. CDR3: CASTSGGGELFF. As DNA, the CDR3 is TGTGCCAGCACCTCAGGGGGCGGGGAGCTGTTTTTT.

Many counts were recorded for this clonotype. J is TRBJ2-5 and V is TRBV20-1, with 7 bases aligning to TRBD1. The V gene end was trimmed by 3 bases and the J gene end by 9 bases; junction bases not matched to a gene: 10. Germline-derived CDR1 and CDR2 are DFQATT and SNEGSKA (reference sequence). This CDR3 comprises 13 residues. CDR3: CSARTRDQGAQYF. As DNA, the CDR3 is TGCAGTGCTAGGACCCGGGACCAGGGGGCCCAGTACTTC.

This clonotype appeared a few times. This chain links TRBV20-1 with TRBJ2-5; 10 bases are a match to TRBD2. J lost 0 bases, V lost 0 bases, and 4 bases had no gene match. This CDR3 has 16 residues. Germline V gene sequence: CDR1 DFQATT, CDR2 SNEGSKA (reference sequence). For the CDR3, the DNA is TGCAGTGCTAGAGAGGAGCGGGGGGGGTACCAAGAGACCCAGTACTTC. This gives the protein CSAREERGGYQETQYF.

This clonotype was seen ten or more times. This chain connects TRBV12-3 or TRBV12-4 to TRBJ1-5; the D is unclear. V was trimmed by 3 bases and J by 0 bases, leaving 9 bases between them. This CDR3 spans 15 amino acids. CDR3: CASSLTGYSNQPQHF. The CDR3 nucleotides are TGTGCCAGCAGTTTGACGGGATATAGCAATCAGCCCCAGCATTTT.